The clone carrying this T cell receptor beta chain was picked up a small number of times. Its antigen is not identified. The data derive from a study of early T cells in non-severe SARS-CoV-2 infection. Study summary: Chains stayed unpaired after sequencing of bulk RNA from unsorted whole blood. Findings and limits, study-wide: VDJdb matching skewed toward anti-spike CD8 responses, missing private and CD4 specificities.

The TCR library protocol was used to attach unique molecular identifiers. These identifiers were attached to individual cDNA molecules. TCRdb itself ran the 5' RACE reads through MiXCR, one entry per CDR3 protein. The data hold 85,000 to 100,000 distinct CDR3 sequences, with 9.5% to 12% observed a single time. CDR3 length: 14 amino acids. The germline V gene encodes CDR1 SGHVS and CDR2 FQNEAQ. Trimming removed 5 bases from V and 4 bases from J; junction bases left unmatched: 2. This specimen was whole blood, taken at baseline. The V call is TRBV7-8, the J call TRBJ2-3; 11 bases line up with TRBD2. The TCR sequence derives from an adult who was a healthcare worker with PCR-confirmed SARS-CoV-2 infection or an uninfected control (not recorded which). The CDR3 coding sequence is TGTGCCAGCAGCCTACTAGCGGGAGCAGATACGCAGTATTTT. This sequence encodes CASSLLAGADTQYF.